This TCR beta chain was sequenced during a study of long-term antiretroviral therapy in people with HIV. Remarks on this clone: What it binds is not known.

Study-wide findings and caveats: Relative to control repertoires, HIV repertoires exhibited narrower CDR3 length ranges.

CDR3 length: 16 residues. Looked up from germline, CDR1 is SGHAT and CDR2 is FQNNGV. Trimming left V 3 bases short and J 3 bases short, with 18 bases between. Assay version v3.0 of immunoSEQ was used, and it was run at survey level. Each sample had sequencing targeting about 40,000-50,000 T-cell genomes. The data were produced by immunoSEQ multiplex PCR, yet TCRdb's version contains in-frame clones alone and is incomplete. The table shows under 25,000 clones, with approximately 91% occurring only once. The V and J genes are TRBV11-2 and TRBJ2-7; D unresolved. The receptor was isolated from a man in his sixties with HIV. The sequenced sample was unsorted PBMCs, obtained 0.6 years after starting antiretroviral therapy. CDR3 residues: CASSFNLRAPYYEQYF. The CDR3 DNA follows: TGTGCCAGCAGCTTCAATTTAAGAGCCCCATACTACGAGCAGTACTTC.